This is a list of T cell receptor beta chains from one sample in a study of T cell responses to AZD1222 COVID-19 vaccine. TCRdb's table, derived via immunoSEQ multiplex PCR, lists solely in-frame clones and lacks some. The sample shows roughly 120,000 clones, more than 80% of them seen only once. The material was peripheral blood, obtained on day 0 of AZD1222 vaccination. These receptors were obtained from an adult in good health. Both conserved end residues are part of each CDR3.

TRBV7-3	CASSLGQEGTQYF
TRBV5-5	CASSLEGQGRNSPLHF
TRBV12-3/TRBV12-4	CASSQGAETQYF
TRBV28	CASSGGFLNEQFF
TRBV28	CASSWWRGTEAFF
TRBV30	CAWSVGTGTKAYGYTF
TRBV3-1/TRBV3-2	CASSPDSGTIDPGELFF
TRBV15	CATSSQTGQGTKSGANVLTF
TRBV9	CASSVLGSFSGNTIYF
TRBV30	CAWSRPTNEKLFF
TRBV6-5	CASSYSSPRGTGELFF
TRBV28	CASSFGTGAVGYGYTF
TRBV19	CASSTPFRRPEGYGYTF
TRBV6-1	CASSEGGRYGYTF
TRBV27	CASSSLSAAGDVGEQYF
TRBV2	CASSRPLSRDSDTTNEKLFF
TRBV4-2	CASSQFLQANTEAFF
TRBV7-2	CASSLAAGTGGEKLFF
TRBV20-1	CSARDGTSQYF
TRBV27	CASSFLQGGYGYTF
TRBV5-1	CASSLGQGSSPLHF
TRBV3-1/TRBV3-2	CASSQWSINYGYTF
TRBV3-1/TRBV3-2	CASSQDFGETQYF
TRBV5-6	CASSLELVGTQDTDTQYF
TRBV5-8	CASSTGTRSVF
TRBV19	CASSIAAGPYEQYF
TRBV5-1	CASQTGVTGELFF
TRBV29-1	CSAQGQGAPEAFF
TRBV5-1	CASSSGHATGELFF
TRBV19	CASSTGQGGNTEAFF
TRBV19	CASINNPGPHSYNEQFF
TRBV2	CASRGTGNTIYF
TRBV4-1	CASSQVWQGNEKLFF
TRBV7-6	CASSPRGGVNYEQYF
TRBV2	CASSGSGNTIYF
TRBV24-1	CATSQGRWDEQFF
TRBV6-5	CASGTGQGREKLFF
TRBV7-3	CASSPSGTYNEQFF
TRBV3-1/TRBV3-2	CASSQATGRDTEAFF
TRBV7-9	CASTPGLAGGDEQFF
TRBV11-2	CASSSQGGTEAFF
TRBV9	CASSPQRAGEAGELFF
TRBV5-5	CASSLVGAGHYGYTF
TRBV7-2	CASSPRTSSWETQYF
TRBV11-2	CASSFEREYVEQFF
TRBV28	CASSAPGSRSSYEQYF
TRBV7-9	CASILAGDTQYF
TRBV20-1	CSATTGYIQYF